This note documents a single T cell receptor (beta chain) sequence. The target of this receptor is not known. No base qualities exist here, and no much larger clone lies one base off it. The source of the sample is a study of hypomethylating agent response in myelodysplastic syndrome (dated by TCRdb to about 2021). As for the study more broadly: The hypomethylating agent given was azacitidine in about 70% of the 11 patients and decitabine in 3 of 11 patients. Roughly 6 patients responded with complete response or hematologic improvement, and 4 or 5 patients were non-responders. Patients had a mean age of approximately 72 +/- 6.3 years, and a diploid cytogenetic profile was the most common. Response was defined as complete response or hematologic improvement, and patients meeting neither criterion were classed as non-responders. The cohort was composed of about 9 male and a couple of female myelodysplastic syndrome patients. The most frequent mutation was TET2, found in about 45% of the 11 patients. Summary of the overall study and its limitations: Possible recognition of novel MDS antigens by the shared GLIPH2 clusters was not confirmed, and experimental validation of that possible recognition is needed. Because the healthy control donors and the MDS patients were not matched by age, the comparison between MDS and healthy samples could have been affected. Richness, rarefaction diversity and clonality did not change significantly after hypomethylating agent treatment, across all patients or within response groups. Responders more often showed novel clonotypes emerging, while non-responders displayed more contracted clonotypes after treatment. The cohort was small, with only 11 patients analyzed.

Based on the germline V gene, the CDR1 and CDR2 sequences are MDHEN and SYDVKM. From its cysteine to its phenylalanine, the CDR3 spans 13 amino acids. Only the CDR3 DNA stays, 39 bases, in frame from base 1. V sheds 7 bases and J sheds 8 bases, leaving 16 bases between their ends. T-cell subsets were not sorted, so the analysis was performed on bulk bone marrow. TCR beta CDR3 regions were immunosequenced from bone marrow of about eleven myelodysplastic syndrome patients before and after hypomethylating agent therapy. For longitudinal repertoire tracking, every patient provided one baseline bone marrow and two to three bone marrows collected at different post-treatment timepoints. Whole bone marrow served as the source for genomic DNA extraction, with DNA quality checked using TapeStation, NanoDrop OneC and PicoGreen assays. Libraries were made using the immunoSEQ multiplex PCR assay. Each sample was run at survey resolution as two replicates of approximately 200 ng apiece, for a total of 400 ng of DNA. The hsTCRB kit detected rearranged TCRB sequences in genomic DNA using multiplex PCR primers targeting V and J genes. The CDR3 region was amplified in a first PCR of around 34 cycles using the QIAGEN Multiplex PCR Kit. A second PCR of roughly 8 cycles attached sample barcodes and Illumina adapters to each replicate. Pooled libraries were quantified using a QuantStudio 6 and the KAPA library quantification kit. About 15 pM of pooled libraries went onto an Illumina MiSeq for sequencing, using single-end reads of 156 cycles plus an index read of 15 cycles. In the source study's methods: VDJdb annotation flagged approximately 1.8% of 150,000 to 200,000 unique clonotypes as previously reported viral-epitope-specific. Raw reads were processed into normalized, annotated TCRB repertoires with the immunoSEQ Data Assistant and immunoSEQ Analyzer. Clonotypes were analyzed with BioAnalyzer and version 0.6.5 of the immunarch R package. Richness was estimated after downsampling every repertoire to the clone count of the smallest repertoire. Clonotypes were classified as expanded, contracted or novel by Fisher's exact tests, with novel defined as zero frequency before treatment. Significantly changed CDR3 beta sequences were clustered with GLIPH2 at simulation_depth=1000 and kmer_min_depth=3, and CDR3s shorter than five residues were left out. This is the immuneACCESS table as TCRdb keeps it, with only in-frame sequences that have V and J called. A part of the clones is gone; compared with another copy, unresolved V genes explain less than half, and the rest is unexplained. From that table come the V and J calls and clone size; the DNA was used to work out D and trimming. The table for this sample lists 5,000 to 6,500 clones; roughly 80% of them were counted only once. Around a quarter of the sample lies in the top ten.

Here the sequenced sample was bone marrow, taken before or after starting hypomethylating agent treatment for myelodysplastic syndrome (not recorded which). The sequence derives from a human donor with myelodysplastic syndrome. Recombination joined TRBV28 with TRBJ2-3, with TRBD2 as a weak D call on 5 bases. The DNA sequence is given as TGTGCCAGCAAGAGCGGTGCTCGCGGTACGCAGTATTTT. This is translated as CASKSGARGTQYF.